This T cell receptor beta chain was sequenced for a study of shared clonotypes between healthy human individuals. The CDR3 has 15 amino acids. Looked up from germline, CDR1 is SGDLS and CDR2 is YYNGEE. Losses at the gene ends were 3 bases for V and 4 bases for J; bases not matched to a gene: 6. The method was immunoSEQ multiplex PCR; TCRdb's version includes in-frame clones alone and lacks a portion of them. The data show 2 million to 2.5 million clones, 80% to 95% seen once. The chain recombines TRBV9 with TRBJ1-2; the match to TRBD1 covers 10 bases. Sequenced: naive CD4+ T cells from PBMCs. As for subset: CD45RA+ positively selected. The TCR originated in a man aged 18 to 30 in good health. Some clones in this sample may be carry-over from other donors' samples. The CDR3 region is CASSARDRGSYGYTF. DNA for the CDR3: TGTGCCAGCAGCGCTCGGGACAGGGGTAGCTATGGCTACACCTTC. Looking up the rest from reference TRBV9 and TRBJ1-2 gives the full variable domain: DSGVTQTPKHLITATGQRVTLRCSPRSGDLSVYWYQQSLDQGLQFLIQYYNGEERAKGNILERFSAQQFPDLHSELNLSSLELGDSALYFCASSARDRGSYGYTFGSGTRLTVV.